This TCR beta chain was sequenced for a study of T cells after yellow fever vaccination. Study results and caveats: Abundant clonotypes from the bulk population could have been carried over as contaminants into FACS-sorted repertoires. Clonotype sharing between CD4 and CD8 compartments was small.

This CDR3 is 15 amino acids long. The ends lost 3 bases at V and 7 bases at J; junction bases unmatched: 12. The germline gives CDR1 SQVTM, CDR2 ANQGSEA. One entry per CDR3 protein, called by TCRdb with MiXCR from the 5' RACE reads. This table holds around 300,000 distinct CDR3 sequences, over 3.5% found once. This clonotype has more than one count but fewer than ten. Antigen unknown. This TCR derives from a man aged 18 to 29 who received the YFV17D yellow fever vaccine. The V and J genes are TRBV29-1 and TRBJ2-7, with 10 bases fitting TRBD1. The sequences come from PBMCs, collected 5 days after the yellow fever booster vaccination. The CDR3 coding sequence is TGCAGCGTTGACGTCAGCGGGACAGGGGTTGGGGAGCAGTACTTC. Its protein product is CSVDVSGTGVGEQYF.